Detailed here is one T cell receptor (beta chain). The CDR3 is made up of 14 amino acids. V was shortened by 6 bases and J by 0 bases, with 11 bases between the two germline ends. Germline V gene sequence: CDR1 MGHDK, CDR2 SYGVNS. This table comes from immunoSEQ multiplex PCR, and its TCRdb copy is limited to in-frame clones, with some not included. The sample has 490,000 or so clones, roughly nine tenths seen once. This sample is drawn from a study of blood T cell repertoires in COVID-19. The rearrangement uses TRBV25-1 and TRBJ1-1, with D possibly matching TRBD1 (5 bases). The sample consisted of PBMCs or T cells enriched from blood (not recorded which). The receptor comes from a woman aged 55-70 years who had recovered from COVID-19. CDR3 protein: CASRGQALNTEAFF. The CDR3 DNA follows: TGTGCCAGCAGGGGGCAGGCGTTGAACACTGAAGCTTTCTTT.